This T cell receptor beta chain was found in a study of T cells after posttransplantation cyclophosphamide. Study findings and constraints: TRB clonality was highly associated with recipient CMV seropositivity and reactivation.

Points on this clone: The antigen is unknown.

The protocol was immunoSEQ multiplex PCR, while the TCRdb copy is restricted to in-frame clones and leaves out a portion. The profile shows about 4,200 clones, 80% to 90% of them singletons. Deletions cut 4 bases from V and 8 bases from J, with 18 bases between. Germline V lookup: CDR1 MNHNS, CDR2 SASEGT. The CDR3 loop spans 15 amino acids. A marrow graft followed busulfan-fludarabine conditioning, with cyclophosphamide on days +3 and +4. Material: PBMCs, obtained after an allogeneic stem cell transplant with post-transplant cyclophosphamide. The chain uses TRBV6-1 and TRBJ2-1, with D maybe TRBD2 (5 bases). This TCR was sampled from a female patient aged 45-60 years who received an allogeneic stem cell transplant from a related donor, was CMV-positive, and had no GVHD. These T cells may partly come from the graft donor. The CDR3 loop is CASSANPLAGDEQFF. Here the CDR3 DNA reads TGTGCCAGCAGTGCAAACCCTTTAGCCGGGGATGAGCAGTTCTTC.